These T cell receptor beta chains were read from a single sample in a study of blood T cell repertoires in COVID-19. Sequencing was performed with immunoSEQ multiplex PCR; in TCRdb, only in-frame clones are kept and a portion is missing. Seen here are tens of thousands of clones, around four fifths observed once, and the top ten hold 5.4%. The sequenced material came from peripheral blood. All receptors derive from a man aged 45-60 years with active COVID-19. Each CDR3 is given with its conserved first and last residue. A D gene is named only where the DNA matches it firmly. For some rows the clone size is stated as once, few or many, or as a class when expanded; others skip it.

V gene	J gene	D gene	clone size	CDR3 DNA	CDR3 protein
TRBV7-9	TRBJ2-3	.	.	TGTGCCAGCAGCCACCGACTGACAGATACGCAGTATTTT	CASSHRLTDTQYF
TRBV7-9	TRBJ1-1	.	.	TGTGCCAGCAGCTTAGCGCAGGGATGGACTGAAGCTTTCTTT	CASSLAQGWTEAFF
TRBV6-4	TRBJ2-3	.	.	TGTGCCAGCAACTCGGACTTAAGGCAAGGCGGCACAGATACGCAGTATTTT	CASNSDLRQGGTDTQYF
TRBV7-8	TRBJ1-6	.	.	TGTGCCAGCAGCTTAAACAGTCTCTATAATTCACCCCTCCACTTT	CASSLNSLYNSPLHF
TRBV9	TRBJ2-7	TRBD2	.	TGTGCCAGCAGCGTGGGGACTAGCGGGGCCCACGAGCAGTACTTC	CASSVGTSGAHEQYF
TRBV7-9	TRBJ2-2	TRBD2	once	TGTGCCAGCACCAACGGGGGCGGGAGGAGAACCGGGGAGCTGTTTTTT	CASTNGGGRRTGELFF
TRBV6-5	TRBJ1-3	TRBD1	.	TGTGCCAGCAGAGACAGGGGTGTAAACACCATATATTTT	CASRDRGVNTIYF
TRBV30	TRBJ1-4	.	.	TGTGCCTGGGGGCGGGGTAGCGGATATGAAAAACTGTTTTTT	CAWGRGSGYEKLFF
TRBV5-4	TRBJ1-1	TRBD1	.	TGTGCCAGCAGCTCGGGACAGGGAATGAACACTGAAGCTTTCTTT	CASSSGQGMNTEAFF
TRBV14	TRBJ2-2	TRBD2	.	TGTGCCAGCAGCCTTAGACTAGCGGGCACCGGGGAGCTGTTTTTT	CASSLRLAGTGELFF
TRBV28	TRBJ2-4	TRBD1	.	TGTGCCAGCAGTTACGACCCAGATGGGACAGGGGAATATCAGTACTTC	CASSYDPDGTGEYQYF
TRBV2	TRBJ1-5	TRBD1	.	TGTGCCAGTGGGGACAGGAGTACTAGCAATCAGCCCCAGCATTTT	CASGDRSTSNQPQHF
TRBV5-1	TRBJ2-5	.	.	TGCGCCAGCAGCTTGTCCCCAGGACAGCAAGAGACCCAGTACTTC	CASSLSPGQQETQYF
TRBV19	TRBJ2-7	TRBD2	.	TGTGCCAGTCAGACTAGCGGGGGGGCCGGTCTCGCCTACGAGCAGTACTTC	CASQTSGGAGLAYEQYF
TRBV7-3	TRBJ2-2	.	.	TGTGCCAGCAGCTTAACCGGGAGCTTTACCGGGGAGCTGTTTTTT	CASSLTGSFTGELFF
TRBV5-1	TRBJ2-3	.	.	TGCGCCAGCAGCTTGGAGCGGAGGCCCACAGATACGCAGTATTTT	CASSLERRPTDTQYF
TRBV15	TRBJ2-7	TRBD2	.	TGTGCCACCAGCAGGCAGACGGGGCGGGGGAGCAGCACCTACGAGCAGTACTTC	CATSRQTGRGSSTYEQYF
TRBV7-2	TRBJ2-7	TRBD1	.	TGTGCCAGCAGCTTAGAGCAGGGGGCATCCTACGAGCAGTACTTC	CASSLEQGASYEQYF
TRBV2	TRBJ1-5	TRBD1	.	TGTGCCAGCAGTGTCGGGGACAGGGCTTCCCATTTT	CASSVGDRASHF
TRBV4-2	TRBJ2-1	.	.	TGTGCCAGCAGCCAAGAAATCGGGAGTTTTAACTATGAGCAGTTCTTC	CASSQEIGSFNYEQFF